These 20 T cell receptor beta chains share one sample of origin, sequenced in a study of Graves' ophthalmopathy and Graves' hyperthyroidism. Amplified TCR beta CDR3 regions were obtained using RNA transcripts as template. HTBI primers were employed in first-round RT-PCR, then a second-round multiplex PCR followed. Each CDR3 protein is one row after TCRdb ran MiXCR on the multiplex PCR reads. Of roughly 500,000 distinct CDR3 sequences in the sample, approximately 15% are singletons; the top ten hold 9.5% to 10%. The sequencing input was blood. Every receptor here comes from a woman aged 25-40 years with Graves' ophthalmopathy.

This clonotype was observed at least ten times. The gene calls are TRBV6-5 and TRBJ1-1, with 8 positions matching TRBD1. Germline V lookup: CDR1 MNHEY, CDR2 SVGAGI. V shed 2 bases and J 4 bases; nucleotides not matched to a gene: 3. The CDR3 runs to 14 residues. CDR3: CASSYGTGGTEAFF. CDR3 bases: TGTGCCAGCAGTTACGGAACAGGGGGCACTGAAGCTTTCTTT.

In its sample, this clonotype was seen many times. This chain uses TRBV6-1 with TRBJ2-7; 11 bases agree with TRBD2. CDR1 MNHNS and CDR2 SASEGT come from the germline V gene. V shed 6 bases and J 4 bases; nucleotides not matched to a gene: 8. The CDR3 extends over 15 amino acids. CDR3: CASRNSGRADYEQYF. CDR3 nucleotide sequence: TGTGCCAGCAGGAATAGCGGGAGGGCCGATTACGAGCAGTACTTC.

This clonotype was counted ten times or more. The chain is built from TRBV6-5 and TRBJ1-2, with a possible D match to TRBD1 (5 bases). There are 16 residues in the CDR3. CDR1 MNHEY and CDR2 SVGAGI come from the germline V gene. Trimming took off 6 bases at V and 7 bases at J, with 24 bases between the two ends. As DNA, the CDR3 is TGTGCCAGCAGGGGGAGGACGGCTTACCCCGGGGGTGGCTACACCTTC. Translating gives CASRGRTAYPGGGYTF.

This clonotype came up a few times. The chain couples TRBV6-2 or TRBV6-3 to TRBJ1-5, with D hard to call. The CDR3 consists of 15 residues. V lost 7 bases and J 5 bases, leaving 18 bases between the germline ends. The V gene's germline CDR1 is MNHEY and CDR2 SVGEGT. The chain's CDR3 is CASTTAAYRYQPQHF. DNA of the CDR3: TGTGCCAGCACCACGGCGGCCTACAGATATCAGCCCCAGCATTTT.

V and J are TRBV2 and TRBJ2-5, with D unresolved. Germline V lookup: CDR1 SNHLY, CDR2 FYNNEI. This CDR3 has 13 amino acids. V was cut by 8 bases and J by 0 bases, with 10 bases left in between. The CDR3 nucleotides read TGTGCCAGCCTCAGGACGTACCAAGAGACCCAGTACTTC. This encodes CASLRTYQETQYF.

This clonotype occurred many times. The chain employs TRBV19 and TRBJ1-5, with D perhaps TRBD1 (6 bases). The CDR3 runs 18 residues. Trimming shortened V by 3 bases and J by 2 bases, and 20 bases separated the two germline ends. Germline CDR1 and CDR2: LNHDA and SQIVND (reference sequence). CDR3 amino acids: CASSIQPRSTGRNQPQHF. The CDR3 DNA reads TGTGCCAGTAGTATTCAGCCCAGATCGACAGGACGCAATCAGCCCCAGCATTTT.

This clonotype appeared a few times. A much larger clone sits a single nucleotide away, making a read error possible. CDR3 bases: TGTGCCAGCAGCTTAGTTAACAGGGGTATCTCGGGCTACACCTTC. Its protein is CASSLVNRGISGYTF. This chain connects TRBV7-2 to TRBJ1-2; 7 nucleotides align to TRBD1. Unmatched junction bases numbered 10, after V lost 1 base and J lost 8 bases. This CDR3 has 15 amino acids. Germline V CDR1 and CDR2: SGHTA, FQGNSA. Full variable domain (outside the CDR3, taken from reference TRBV7-2 and TRBJ1-2): GAGVSQSPSNKVTEKGKDVELRCDPISGHTALYWYRQSLGQGLEFLIYFQGNSAPDKSGLPSDRFSAERTGGSVSTLTIQRTQQEDSAVYLCASSLVNRGISGYTFGSGTRLTVV.

This clonotype was seen once. A clone one base away is much larger, so this may be a read error. Since the CDR3 does not end with the conserved phenylalanine or tryptophan, this likely comes from a read error. The CDR3 sequence: CASSLDADTEAFS. CDR3 DNA sequence: TGTGCCAGCAGTTTGGATGCCGACACTGAAGCTTTCTCT. The chain couples TRBV6-5 to TRBJ1-1; D remains ambiguous. The CDR3 runs 13 residues. Trimming pared 4 bases from V and 3 bases from J, leaving 9 bases between. CDR1 and CDR2 from the germline V gene are MNHEY and SVGAGI.

This clonotype showed up many times. Germline is not matched at one junction end, which may reflect a read error. J is TRBJ2-7 and V is TRBV4-2; D could derive from TRBD1 or TRBD2 (5 bases each). Per the germline V gene, CDR1 is LGHNA and CDR2 is YNFKEQ. The CDR3 covers 15 residues. CDR3 region: CASSQEEGPSYEQYF. The CDR3 DNA reads TGTGCCAGCAGTCAAGAAGAGGGGCCTTCCTACGAGCAGTACTTC.

The sample holds a few counts of this clonotype. V and J are TRBV28 and TRBJ2-3; 10 bases are a match to TRBD2. Looked up from germline, CDR1 is MDHEN and CDR2 is SYDVKM. V shed 1 base, J shed 4 bases, and the junction held 11 bases outside the gene matches. This CDR3 spans 18 amino acids. For the CDR3, the DNA is TGTGCCAGCAGTTTATACCGCCAGGGACTAGCGAGTGCAGATACGCAGTATTTT. Its translation is CASSLYRQGLASADTQYF.

There are many counts of this clonotype. This chain links TRBV20-1 with TRBJ1-6; D is possibly TRBD1 (6 bases). Trimming cost V 5 bases and J 7 bases, with 15 bases left between them. Germline V gene data show CDR1 as DFQATT and CDR2 as SNEGSKA (reference sequence). The CDR3 is 14 amino acids. Here the CDR3 reads CSAEPGTRNSPLHF. The CDR3 nucleotides are TGCAGTGCTGAGCCTGGGACACGCAATTCACCCCTCCACTTT.

V gene TRBV10-3 combines with J gene TRBJ1-2; D call uncertain. Trimming took 5 bases from V and 4 from J, leaving 5 bases between them. Germline CDR1 ENHRY, CDR2 SYGVKD. The CDR3 totals 11 residues. The CDR3, as DNA: TGTGCCATCAGTCCAGCCTATGGCTACACCTTC. The encoded protein is CAISPAYGYTF.

This clonotype was picked up many times. The chain carries TRBV28 and TRBJ2-7; no clear D. Between the trimmed V and J ends, which lost 6 bases and 7 bases, there was a span of 22 bases. The CDR3 totals 15 residues. The V gene's germline CDR1 is MDHEN and CDR2 SYDVKM. The CDR3 sequence: CASRTSSTPFGEQYF. CDR3 DNA: TGTGCCAGCAGGACCTCTTCGACACCCTTCGGGGAGCAGTACTTC.

On this clonotype: A much more abundant neighbour one base away suggests this may be a read error. The chain couples TRBV28 to TRBJ1-6, with TRBD1 identical over 8 bases. With V trimmed by 6 bases and J by 10 bases, 11 bases remained unmatched. The V gene's germline CDR1 is MDHEN and CDR2 SYDVKM. CDR3 length equals 15 residues. This chain's CDR3 is CASRGDRLAKSPLHF. The CDR3 nucleotides read TGTGCCAGCAGGGGGGACAGGCTGGCCAAATCACCCCTCCACTTT. Full variable domain (outside the CDR3, taken from reference TRBV28 and TRBJ1-6): DVKVTQSSRYLVKRTGEKVFLECVQDMDHENMFWYRQDPGLGLRLIYFSYDVKMKEKGDIPEGYSVSREKKERFSLILESASTNQTSMYLCASRGDRLAKSPLHFGNGTRLTVT.

On this clonotype: Its ends do not fully match the called genes, so a read error is possible. The chain couples TRBV7-8 to TRBJ2-4; either TRBD1 or TRBD2 may supply D (6 bases each). The CDR3 is 15 amino acids. Germline CDR1 reads SGHVS; CDR2 reads FQNEAQ. The CDR3 sequence is CANSLEGGAKNIQYF. DNA of the CDR3: TGTGCCAACAGCTTAGAAGGGGGGGCCAAAAACATTCAGTACTTC.

This clonotype came up a few times. This sequence joins TRBV30 and TRBJ1-1; no clear D gene. CDR1 is GTSNPN, CDR2 SVGIG, per germline (reference sequence). This CDR3 comprises 13 residues. V lost 2 bases and J 3 bases, leaving 10 bases between the germline ends. The CDR3 DNA reads TGTGCCTGGAGTTTGAATGGGGACACTGAAGCTTTCTTT. Translation: CAWSLNGDTEAFF.

This clonotype was seen at least ten times. This sequence joins TRBV30 and TRBJ1-1; D call uncertain. This CDR3 has 13 amino acids. The V and J ends lost 3 bases and 11 bases respectively, with 19 bases between them. Germline CDR1 is GTSNPN and CDR2 is SVGIG (reference sequence). The CDR3 region has the DNA TGTGCCTGGAGCCCCGAAGTTCGAGCGGGTGCTTTCTTT. Protein product: CAWSPEVRAGAFF. Drawing the rest from reference TRBV30 and TRBJ1-1, the complete variable domain is SQTIHQWPATLVQPVGSPLSLECTVEGTSNPNLYWYRQAAGRGLQLLFYSVGIGQISSEVPQNLSASRPQDRQFILSSKKLLLSDSGFYLCAWSPEVRAGAFFGQGTRLTVV.

There are many counts of this clonotype. This chain uses TRBV2 with TRBJ2-7; D unclear. Trimming left V 3 bases short and J 7 bases short, with 7 bases between. CDR3 size: 11 residues. Germline CDR1 SNHLY, CDR2 FYNNEI. CDR3 loop: CASSEWTEQYF. The CDR3 bases are TGTGCCAGCAGTGAGTGGACGGAGCAGTACTTC.

This clonotype was detected many times. This chain's CDR3 is CASRVGGGNEQYF. CDR3 nucleotides: TGTGCCAGCAGAGTTGGGGGGGGCAACGAGCAGTACTTC. The V call is TRBV2, the J call TRBJ2-7; TRBD2 might be the D (7 bases). The CDR3 contains 13 residues. CDR1 is SNHLY, CDR2 FYNNEI, per germline. V lost 6 bases to trimming and J lost 5 bases, with 14 bases between them. The full variable domain, rest sourced from reference TRBV2 and TRBJ2-7, is EPEVTQTPSHQVTQMGQEVILRCVPISNHLYFYWYRQILGQKVEFLVSFYNNEISEKSEIFDDQFSVERPDGSNFTLKIRSTKLEDSAMYFCASRVGGGNEQYFGPGTRLTVT.

This clonotype has a count of ten or more. The CDR3 sequence is CAWGSLNTEAFF. The CDR3 bases are TGTGCCTGGGGGTCATTGAACACTGAAGCTTTCTTT. The chain combines TRBV30 with TRBJ1-1; D unresolved. The germline V gene encodes CDR1 GTSNPN and CDR2 SVGIG (reference sequence). V lost 5 bases and J lost 0, with 7 bases in between. This CDR3 comprises 12 residues.